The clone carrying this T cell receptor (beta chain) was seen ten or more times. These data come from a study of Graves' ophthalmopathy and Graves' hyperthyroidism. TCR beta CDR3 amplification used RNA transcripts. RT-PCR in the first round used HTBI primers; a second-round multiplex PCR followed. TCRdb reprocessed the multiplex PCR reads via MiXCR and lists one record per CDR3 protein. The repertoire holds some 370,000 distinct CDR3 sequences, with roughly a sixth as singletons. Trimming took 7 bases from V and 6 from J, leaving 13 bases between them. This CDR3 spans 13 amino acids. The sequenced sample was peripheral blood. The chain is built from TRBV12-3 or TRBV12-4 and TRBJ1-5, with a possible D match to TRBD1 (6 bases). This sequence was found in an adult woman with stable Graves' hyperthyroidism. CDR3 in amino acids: CASTTQGGQPQHF. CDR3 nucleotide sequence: TGTGCCAGCACTACACAGGGCGGTCAGCCCCAGCATTTT.